This T cell receptor beta chain stems from a study of CD8 T cells in ankylosing spondylitis. TCRdb reanalysed the 5' RACE reads using MiXCR and keeps one entry per CDR3 protein. There are a few hundred thousand distinct CDR3 sequences in the sample; roughly a quarter occur only once, and over 0.55% lies in the top ten. J lost 2 bases, V lost 4 bases, and 9 bases had no gene match. CDR3 length equals 15 residues. CDR1 SQVTM and CDR2 ANQGSEA come from the germline V gene. The sample was blood, either unsorted or a sorted T cell fraction (not recorded which). The TCR sequence derives from a male donor with ankylosing spondylitis or in good health (not recorded which). The V and J genes are TRBV29-1 and TRBJ1-1; 8 nucleotides match TRBD1. DNA for the CDR3: TGCAGCGTTGCGAGATCTGGACAGGGAAACACTGAAGCTTTCTTT. Its protein product is CSVARSGQGNTEAFF. The full variable domain, rest sourced from reference TRBV29-1 and TRBJ1-1, is SAVISQKPSRDICQRGTSLTIQCQVDSQVTMMFWYRQQPGQSLTLIATANQGSEATYESGFVIDKFPISRPNLTFSTLTVSNMSPEDSSIYLCSVARSGQGNTEAFFGQGTRLTVV.